This entry lists 22 T cell receptor beta chains sequenced from one sample in a study of neurological immune-mediated disorders. TCRdb re-called the 5' RACE reads through MiXCR, storing one row per CDR3 protein. Here the sample spans tens of thousands of distinct CDR3 sequences, more than 2% being singletons. Sequencing input: PBMCs. Receptors were obtained from a woman aged 45-65 years with multiple sclerosis.

This clonotype was detected many times. The chain recombines TRBV6-2 or TRBV6-3 with TRBJ1-1; perhaps TRBD1 as D (5 bases). Germline CDR1 and CDR2: MNHEY and SVGEGT. This CDR3 is 14 amino acids long. V shed 0 bases and J shed 1 base, with 6 bases lying between them. CDR3 nucleotides: TGTGCCAGCAGTTACTCTGACAGGAACACTGAAGCTTTCTTT. It codes for CASSYSDRNTEAFF.

This clonotype was observed a handful of times. V gene TRBV15 combines with J gene TRBJ2-7; the D is unclear. CDR1 and CDR2 (germline): LNHNV, YYDKDF (reference sequence). This CDR3 is built from 12 residues. V lost 0 bases to trimming and J lost 4 bases, with 4 bases between them. For the CDR3, the DNA is TGTGCCACCAGCAGAGAAGGTTACGAGCAGTACTTC. Residues: CATSREGYEQYF.

This clonotype was found many times. This sequence joins TRBV19 and TRBJ1-2; possibly TRBD1 for D (6 bases). CDR3 size: 15 residues. Trimming pared 5 bases from V and 0 bases from J, leaving 13 bases between. Germline V gene sequence: CDR1 LNHDA, CDR2 SQIVND (reference sequence). CDR3 amino acids: CASSFRQASNYGYTF. The CDR3 nucleotides are TGTGCCAGTAGTTTCCGACAGGCTTCTAACTATGGCTACACCTTC.

This clonotype was found many times. The chain couples TRBV5-1 to TRBJ2-3; TRBD2 agrees at 9 bases. V lost 0 bases, J lost 2 bases, and 4 bases stayed unmatched. CDR1 and CDR2 from the germline V gene are SGHRS and YFSETQ. The CDR3 is 16 amino acids. The CDR3 sequence is CASSLGASGATDTQYF. The CDR3 DNA reads TGCGCCAGCAGCTTGGGGGCTAGCGGGGCCACAGATACGCAGTATTTT.

In this sample, this clonotype turned up many times. The V gene is TRBV14, the J gene TRBJ1-2; TRBD1 matches 7 bases. The CDR3 sequence is 15 residues long. Trimming cost V 0 bases and J 3 bases; bases outside gene matches: 4. Germline CDR1 SGHDN, CDR2 FVKESK. CDR3 sequence: CASSQEGRGDYGYTF. The CDR3 DNA follows: TGTGCCAGCAGCCAAGAGGGCAGGGGGGACTATGGCTACACCTTC. The whole variable domain, filled in from reference TRBV14 and TRBJ1-2, reads EAGVTQFPSHSVIEKGQTVTLRCDPISGHDNLYWYRRVMGKEIKFLLHFVKESKQDESGMPNNRFLAERTGGTYSTLKVQPAELEDSGVYFCASSQEGRGDYGYTFGSGTRLTVV.

At least ten counts were recorded for this clonotype. The chain combines TRBV10-3 with TRBJ1-1; TRBD1 is a possible D gene (6 bases). V lost 0 bases, J lost 8 bases, and 7 bases lay in between. This CDR3 contains 12 residues. Per the germline V gene, CDR1 is ENHRY and CDR2 is SYGVKD. CDR3 DNA sequence: TGTGCCATCAGTGAGTCGGGGGCAGAAGCTTTCTTT. This translates into CAISESGAEAFF.

This clonotype was counted between two and nine times. The chain employs TRBV9 and TRBJ2-5; TRBD2 aligns across 10 bases. The CDR3 is 17 amino acids. From germline, CDR1 is SGDLS and CDR2 YYNGEE. Unmatched junction bases numbered 14, after V lost 4 bases and J lost 5 bases. The DNA for the CDR3 is TGTGCCAGCAGCCCCAGCCTAGCGGGAGTTGTCGGTGAGACCCAGTACTTC. It codes for CASSPSLAGVVGETQYF. Looking up the rest from reference TRBV9 and TRBJ2-5 gives the full variable domain: DSGVTQTPKHLITATGQRVTLRCSPRSGDLSVYWYQQSLDQGLQFLIQYYNGEERAKGNILERFSAQQFPDLHSELNLSSLELGDSALYFCASSPSLAGVVGETQYFGPGTRLLVL.

At least ten counts were recorded for this clonotype. The chain couples TRBV7-2 to TRBJ2-1; D is unclear. V was pared by 5 bases and J by 6 bases, with 14 bases between. In germline, CDR1 is SGHTA, CDR2 FQGNSA. The CDR3 runs to 14 residues. The CDR3 DNA follows: TGTGCCAGCAGCCCAGGCCTATTTCCCAATGAGCAGTTCTTC. Translation gives CASSPGLFPNEQFF.

There are many counts of this clonotype. The rearrangement uses TRBV20-1 and TRBJ2-1; 7 bases match TRBD2. Germline V CDR1 and CDR2: DFQATT, SNEGSKA (reference sequence). The CDR3 sequence is 14 residues long. The V and J ends lost 1 base and 9 bases, in that order; junction bases with no gene match: 9. The CDR3 sequence: CSARVASGGVEQFF. Written as DNA, the CDR3 is TGCAGTGCTAGAGTGGCTAGCGGTGGGGTTGAGCAGTTCTTC.

In this sample, this clonotype is medium-sized (0.01 to 0.1%). The rearrangement uses TRBV3-1 and TRBJ2-1, with D hard to call. Germline V CDR1 and CDR2: LGHDT, YNNKEL (reference sequence). V was pared by 4 bases and J by 10 bases, with 14 bases between. There are 13 residues in the CDR3. Here the CDR3 reads CASSPLPGSEQFF. The DNA of the CDR3 is TGTGCCAGCAGCCCACTCCCAGGTAGCGAGCAGTTCTTC.

The table lists this clonotype with many counts. The rearrangement joins TRBV29-1 to TRBJ2-7, with TRBD1 matching over 8 bases. This CDR3 region has 13 residues. After removal of 4 bases from V and 4 bases from J, the junction contained 6 bases not matched to a gene. In germline, CDR1 is SQVTM, CDR2 ANQGSEA. CDR3 region: CSVATGGPYEQYF. CDR3 bases: TGCAGCGTTGCCACAGGGGGGCCTTACGAGCAGTACTTC.

The table lists this clonotype with many counts. The chain recombines TRBV10-3 with TRBJ2-1; 11 bases match TRBD2. J lost 3 bases, V lost 5 bases, and 9 bases had no gene match. CDR1 is ENHRY and CDR2 is SYGVKD in the germline V gene. The CDR3 length is 17 residues. This CDR3 is CAISSGLAEKNYNEQFF. CDR3 nucleotide sequence: TGTGCCATCAGTTCGGGACTAGCGGAGAAAAACTACAATGAGCAGTTCTTC.

This clonotype appeared many times. The chain uses TRBV20-1 and TRBJ2-1; 12 nucleotides line up with TRBD2. The CDR3 is made up of 14 amino acids. Germline V gene lookup returns CDR1 DFQATT and CDR2 SNEGSKA (reference sequence). V gave up 2 bases and J gave up 8 bases; unmatched junction bases: 4. Here the CDR3 DNA reads TGCAGTGCTAGACTAGCGGGAGGGCTCTATGAGCAGTTCTTC. Amino acids: CSARLAGGLYEQFF.

In this sample, this clonotype turned up many times. The V and J genes are TRBV9 and TRBJ2-7; D unresolved. V gave up 4 bases and J gave up 0 bases, with 11 bases separating them. This CDR3 comprises 14 residues. Germline CDR1 reads SGDLS; CDR2 reads YYNGEE. The CDR3 nucleotides read TGTGCCAGCAGCAGGGATCCCAGCTCCTACGAGCAGTACTTC. Encoded protein: CASSRDPSSYEQYF.

The sample holds many counts of this clonotype. This chain links TRBV12-3 or TRBV12-4 with TRBJ2-1; 8 nucleotides match TRBD2. The CDR3 runs 17 residues. J was trimmed by 2 bases and V by 5 bases; bases with no gene match: 11. In DNA form, the CDR3 reads TGTGCCAGCAGTCCCCGGGGGAGCGGGGGAACCTACAATGAGCAGTTCTTC. Translating it yields CASSPRGSGGTYNEQFF.

The table lists this clonotype with many counts. This sequence joins TRBV6-2 or TRBV6-3 and TRBJ2-3, with 10 bases identical to TRBD2. The germline CDR1 and CDR2 sequences are MNHEY and SVGEGT. The V and J ends lost 5 bases and 1 base, in that order; junction bases with no gene match: 3. This CDR3 region has 15 residues. The CDR3 loop reads CASSLAGVGTDTQYF. CDR3 sequence (DNA): TGTGCCAGCAGTCTAGCGGGAGTCGGCACAGATACGCAGTATTTT.

This clonotype was found many times. Being one base from a much bigger clone, this may be a read error. The chain carries TRBV20-1 and TRBJ2-7; TRBD1 is a possible D gene (5 bases). This CDR3 is 11 amino acids long. Trimming took off 6 bases at V and 4 bases at J, with 10 bases between the two ends. Looked up from germline, CDR1 is DFQATT and CDR2 is SNEGSKA (reference sequence). CDR3 coding DNA: TGCAGTGCGGAAAAGGGGTACGAGCAGTACTTC. Its translation: CSAEKGYEQYF.

This clonotype was picked up many times. The J gene is TRBJ2-6, the V gene TRBV12-3 or TRBV12-4; 7 bases line up with TRBD1. The V and J ends lost 1 base and 2 bases, in that order; junction bases with no gene match: 2. This CDR3 has 16 amino acids. The CDR3 sequence is CASSLDTGAGANVLTF. The CDR3 nucleotides are TGTGCCAGCAGTTTAGATACAGGGGCTGGGGCCAACGTCCTGACTTTC.

This clonotype was picked up a small number of times. V is TRBV12-3 or TRBV12-4 and J is TRBJ1-2; possible D gene TRBD1, 6 bases. With 5 bases removed from V and 8 bases from J, the gap between germline ends came to 21 bases. The CDR3 spans 15 residues. The CDR3 is CASSETGPGVGGYTF. DNA of the CDR3: TGTGCCAGCAGTGAAACAGGGCCTGGGGTTGGGGGCTACACCTTC.

In its sample, this clonotype was seen many times. This chain uses TRBV9 with TRBJ2-7; D is uncertain. The V and J ends lost 2 bases and 2 bases respectively, with 11 bases between them. CDR1 is SGDLS and CDR2 is YYNGEE in the germline V gene. This CDR3 has 14 amino acids. The CDR3 sequence: CASSVGGPTYEQYF. The CDR3 bases are TGTGCCAGCAGCGTCGGTGGACCGACCTACGAGCAGTACTTC.

The sample holds many counts of this clonotype. The rearrangement links TRBV6-6 to TRBJ1-2; 7 bases match TRBD1. V dropped 6 bases and J dropped 4; count of bases not matched to a gene: 5. This CDR3 region has 13 residues. The germline V gene has CDR1 MNHNY and CDR2 SVGAGI (reference sequence). The CDR3 DNA reads as TGTGCCAGCAGAGGCGACAGGGCCTATGGCTACACCTTC. It codes for CASRGDRAYGYTF.

This clonotype was seen many times. Germline and junction disagree at one end, which may indicate a read error. The rearrangement joins TRBV20-1 to TRBJ1-6; D is ambiguous. Germline CDR1 DFQATT, CDR2 SNEGSKA (reference sequence). This CDR3 has 12 amino acids. The CDR3 reads CSAREVNSPLNF. CDR3 DNA: TGCAGTGCTAGAGAAGTAAATTCACCCCTCAACTTT.